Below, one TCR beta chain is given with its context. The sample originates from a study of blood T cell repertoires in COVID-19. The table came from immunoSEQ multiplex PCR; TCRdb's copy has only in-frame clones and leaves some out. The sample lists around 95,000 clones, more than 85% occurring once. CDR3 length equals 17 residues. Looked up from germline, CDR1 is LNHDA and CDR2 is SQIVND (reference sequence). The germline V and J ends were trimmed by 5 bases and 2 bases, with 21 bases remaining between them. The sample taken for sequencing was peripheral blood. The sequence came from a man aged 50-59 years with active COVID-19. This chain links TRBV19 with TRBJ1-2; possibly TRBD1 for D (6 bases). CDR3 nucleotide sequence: TGTGCCAGTAGTCTCCGGAGCGGGGGCGAAAAAAACTATGGCTACACCTTC. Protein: CASSLRSGGEKNYGYTF.